Described below is a single T cell receptor beta chain sequence and its context. This entry is derived from a study of cytomegalovirus exposure and HLA in healthy donors. Primers included in the PCR were 60 Vbeta and 13 Jbeta primers. The table came from immunoSEQ multiplex PCR; TCRdb's copy has only in-frame clones and leaves some out. This table has about 59,000 clones, approximately 80% appearing once. Sample: PBMCs. The TCR was taken from a man in his forties in good health and CMV-seronegative.

CDR3 in amino acids: CAWNPRTGGRTEAFF. In DNA form, the CDR3 reads TGTGCCTGGAACCCCAGGACAGGGGGAAGGACTGAAGCTTTCTTT. V is TRBV30 and J is TRBJ1-1; TRBD1 matches at 10 bases. CDR3 length equals 15 residues. CDR1 and CDR2 (germline): GTSNPN, SVGIG (reference sequence). V trimming: 4 bases; J trimming: 5 bases; junction bases outside the gene matches: 10.